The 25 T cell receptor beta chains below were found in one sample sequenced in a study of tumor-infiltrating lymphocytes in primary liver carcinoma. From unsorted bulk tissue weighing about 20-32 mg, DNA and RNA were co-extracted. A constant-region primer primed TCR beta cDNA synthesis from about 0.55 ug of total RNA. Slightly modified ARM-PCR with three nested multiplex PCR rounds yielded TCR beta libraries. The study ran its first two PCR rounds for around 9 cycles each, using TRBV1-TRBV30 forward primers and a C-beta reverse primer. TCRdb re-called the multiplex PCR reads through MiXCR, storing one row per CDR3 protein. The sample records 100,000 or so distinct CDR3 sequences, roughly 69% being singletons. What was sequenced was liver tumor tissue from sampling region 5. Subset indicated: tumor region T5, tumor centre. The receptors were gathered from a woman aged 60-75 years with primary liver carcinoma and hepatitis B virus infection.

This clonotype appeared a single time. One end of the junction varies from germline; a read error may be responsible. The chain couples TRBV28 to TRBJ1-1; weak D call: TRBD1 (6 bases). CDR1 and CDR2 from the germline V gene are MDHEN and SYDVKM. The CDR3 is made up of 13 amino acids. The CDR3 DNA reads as TGTGCCAGCAGTTTAGTGGGGGCGGTTGAAGTTTTCTTT. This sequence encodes CASSLVGAVEVFF.

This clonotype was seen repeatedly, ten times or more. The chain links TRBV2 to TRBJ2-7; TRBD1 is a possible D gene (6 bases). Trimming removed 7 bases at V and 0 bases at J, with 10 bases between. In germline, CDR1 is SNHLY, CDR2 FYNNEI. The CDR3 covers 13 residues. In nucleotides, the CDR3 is TGTGCCAGCAATCGGGACAACTCCTACGAGCAGTACTTC. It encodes CASNRDNSYEQYF. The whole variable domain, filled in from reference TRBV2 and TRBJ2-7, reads EPEVTQTPSHQVTQMGQEVILRCVPISNHLYFYWYRQILGQKVEFLVSFYNNEISEKSEIFDDQFSVERPDGSNFTLKIRSTKLEDSAMYFCASNRDNSYEQYFGPGTRLTVT.

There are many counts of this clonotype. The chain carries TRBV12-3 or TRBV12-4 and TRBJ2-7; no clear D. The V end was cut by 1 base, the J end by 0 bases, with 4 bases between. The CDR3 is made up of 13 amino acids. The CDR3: CASSLGGSYEQYF. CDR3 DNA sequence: TGTGCCAGCAGTTTAGGAGGCTCCTACGAGCAGTACTTC.

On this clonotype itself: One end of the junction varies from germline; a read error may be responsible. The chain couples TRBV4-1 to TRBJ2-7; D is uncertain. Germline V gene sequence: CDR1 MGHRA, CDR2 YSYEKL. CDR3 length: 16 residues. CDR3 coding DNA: TGCGCCAGCAGCCAGGGCACTAAGTTCGGAACCTACGAGCAGTGCTTC. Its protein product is CASSQGTKFGTYEQCF.

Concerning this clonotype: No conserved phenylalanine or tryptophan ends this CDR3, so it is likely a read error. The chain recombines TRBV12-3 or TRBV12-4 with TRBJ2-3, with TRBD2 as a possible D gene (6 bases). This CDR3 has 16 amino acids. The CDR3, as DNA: TGTGCCAGCAGTTTCGGCGCGGGGATGGGCACGGATACGCAGTATCTT. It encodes CASSFGAGMGTDTQYL.

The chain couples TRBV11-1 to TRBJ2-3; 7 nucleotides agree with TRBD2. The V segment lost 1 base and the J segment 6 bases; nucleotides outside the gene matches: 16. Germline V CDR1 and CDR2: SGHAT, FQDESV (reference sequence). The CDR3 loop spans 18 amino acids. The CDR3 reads CASSLGGLGGSEADTQYF. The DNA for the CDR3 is TGTGCCAGCAGCTTAGGCGGTCTGGGCGGGAGTGAGGCTGATACGCAGTATTTT. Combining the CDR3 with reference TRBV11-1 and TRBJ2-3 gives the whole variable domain EAEVAQSPRYKITEKSQAVAFWCDPISGHATLYWYRQILGQGPELLVQFQDESVVDDSQLPKDRFSAERLKGVDSTLKIQPAELGDSAMYLCASSLGGLGGSEADTQYFGPGTRLTVL.

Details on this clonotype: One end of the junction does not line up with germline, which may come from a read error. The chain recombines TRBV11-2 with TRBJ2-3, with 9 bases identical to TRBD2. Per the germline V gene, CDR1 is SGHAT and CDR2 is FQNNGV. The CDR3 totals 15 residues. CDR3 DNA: TGTACCAGCAGGGGAGTAGCGGGAGCCACAGATACGCAGTATTTT. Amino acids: CTSRGVAGATDTQYF.

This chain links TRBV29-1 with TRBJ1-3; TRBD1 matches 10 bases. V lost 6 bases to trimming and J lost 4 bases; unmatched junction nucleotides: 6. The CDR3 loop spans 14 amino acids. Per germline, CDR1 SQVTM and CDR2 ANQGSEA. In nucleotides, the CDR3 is TGCAGCGTCCTGACAGGGGGCGGGGGAAACACCATATATTTT. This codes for CSVLTGGGGNTIYF.

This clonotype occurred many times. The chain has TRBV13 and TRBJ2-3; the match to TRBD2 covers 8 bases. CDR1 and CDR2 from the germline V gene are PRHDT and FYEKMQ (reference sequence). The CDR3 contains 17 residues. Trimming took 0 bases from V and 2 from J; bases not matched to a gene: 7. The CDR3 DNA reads TGTGCCAGCAGCTTAGGTCCAGCGGGAGCGTCCACAGATACGCAGTATTTT. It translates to CASSLGPAGASTDTQYF.

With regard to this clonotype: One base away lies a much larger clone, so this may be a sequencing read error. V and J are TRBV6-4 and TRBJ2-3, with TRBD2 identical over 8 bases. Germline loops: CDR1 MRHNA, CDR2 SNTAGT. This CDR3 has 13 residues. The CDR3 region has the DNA TGTGCCAGCAGTGGGACTAGCACAGATATGCAGTATTTT. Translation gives CASSGTSTDMQYF.

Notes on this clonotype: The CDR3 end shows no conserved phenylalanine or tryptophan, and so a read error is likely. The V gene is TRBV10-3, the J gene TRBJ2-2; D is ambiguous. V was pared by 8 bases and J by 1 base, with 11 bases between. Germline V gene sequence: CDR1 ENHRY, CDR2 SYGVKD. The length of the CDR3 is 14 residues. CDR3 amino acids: CAIPKHGNTGELFL. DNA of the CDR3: TGTGCCATCCCTAAGCATGGGAACACCGGGGAGCTGTTTTTG.

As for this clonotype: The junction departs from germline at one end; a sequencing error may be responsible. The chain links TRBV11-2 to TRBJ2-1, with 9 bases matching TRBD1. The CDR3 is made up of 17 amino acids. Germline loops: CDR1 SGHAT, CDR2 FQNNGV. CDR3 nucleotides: TGTGTCAGCAGCTTAACGCACGGACAGGGGTACAGGGGTGAGCAGTTATTC. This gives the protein CVSSLTHGQGYRGEQLF.

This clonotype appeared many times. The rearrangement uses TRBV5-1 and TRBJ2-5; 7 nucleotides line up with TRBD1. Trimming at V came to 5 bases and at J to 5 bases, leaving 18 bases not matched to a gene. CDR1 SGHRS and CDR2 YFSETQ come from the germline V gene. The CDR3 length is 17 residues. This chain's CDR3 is CASRKGTASIQSETQYF. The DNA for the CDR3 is TGCGCCAGCAGAAAGGGGACAGCCTCCATTCAGTCGGAGACCCAGTACTTC.

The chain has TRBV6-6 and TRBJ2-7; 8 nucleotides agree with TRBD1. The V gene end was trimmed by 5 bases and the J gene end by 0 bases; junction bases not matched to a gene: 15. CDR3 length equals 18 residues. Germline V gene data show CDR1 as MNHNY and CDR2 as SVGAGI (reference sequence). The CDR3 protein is CASSGPRRDRLSSYEQYF. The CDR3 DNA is TGTGCCAGCAGTGGCCCCAGACGGGACAGGCTGAGCTCCTACGAGCAGTACTTC.

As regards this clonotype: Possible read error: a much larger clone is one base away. The CDR3: CASRSLTQLSLNEQFF. Written as DNA, the CDR3 is TGTGCCAGCAGATCACTCACCCAGCTCAGCTTAAATGAGCAGTTCTTC. This chain joins TRBV5-6 and TRBJ2-1; D is undetermined. CDR3 length equals 16 residues. V was shortened by 5 bases and J by 7 bases, with 22 bases between the two germline ends. Germline V gene sequence: CDR1 SGHDT, CDR2 YYEEEE. The variable domain in full, completed from reference TRBV5-6 and TRBJ2-1, reads DAGVTQSPTHLIKTRGQQVTLRCSPKSGHDTVSWYQQALGQGPQFIFQYYEEEERQRGNFPDRFSGHQFPNYSSELNVNALLLGDSALYLCASRSLTQLSLNEQFFGPGTRLTVL.

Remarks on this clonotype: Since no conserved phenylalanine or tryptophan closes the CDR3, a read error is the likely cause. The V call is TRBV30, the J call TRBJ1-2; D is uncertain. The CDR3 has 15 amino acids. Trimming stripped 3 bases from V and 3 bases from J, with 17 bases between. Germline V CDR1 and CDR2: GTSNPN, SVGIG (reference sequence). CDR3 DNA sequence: TGTGCCTGGAGATTGGTTGCGGGATCCGACTATGGCTACACCCTC. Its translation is CAWRLVAGSDYGYTL.

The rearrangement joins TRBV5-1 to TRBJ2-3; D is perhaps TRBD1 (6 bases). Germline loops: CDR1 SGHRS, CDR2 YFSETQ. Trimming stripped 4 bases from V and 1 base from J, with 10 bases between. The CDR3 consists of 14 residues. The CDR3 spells CASSRTDGTDTQYF. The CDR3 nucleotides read TGCGCCAGCAGCCGGACAGATGGCACAGATACGCAGTATTTT. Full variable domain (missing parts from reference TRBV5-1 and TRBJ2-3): KAGVTQTPRYLIKTRGQQVTLSCSPISGHRSVSWYQQTPGQGLQFLFEYFSETQRNKGNFPGRFSGRQFSNSRSEMNVSTLELGDSALYLCASSRTDGTDTQYFGPGTRLTVL.

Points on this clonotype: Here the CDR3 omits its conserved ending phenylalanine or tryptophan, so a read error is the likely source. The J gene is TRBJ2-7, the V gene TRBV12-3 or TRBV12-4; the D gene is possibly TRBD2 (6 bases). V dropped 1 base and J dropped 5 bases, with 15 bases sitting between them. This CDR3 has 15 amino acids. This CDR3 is CASSLGGGNADEQYL. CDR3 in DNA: TGTGCCAGCAGTTTAGGAGGAGGGAATGCCGACGAGCAGTACCTC.

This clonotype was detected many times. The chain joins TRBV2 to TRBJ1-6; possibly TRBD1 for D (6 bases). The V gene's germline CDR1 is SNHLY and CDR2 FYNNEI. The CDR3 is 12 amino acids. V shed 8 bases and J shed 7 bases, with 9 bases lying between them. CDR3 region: CASQRGNSPLHF. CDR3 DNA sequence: TGTGCCAGCCAGAGGGGGAATTCACCCCTCCACTTT.

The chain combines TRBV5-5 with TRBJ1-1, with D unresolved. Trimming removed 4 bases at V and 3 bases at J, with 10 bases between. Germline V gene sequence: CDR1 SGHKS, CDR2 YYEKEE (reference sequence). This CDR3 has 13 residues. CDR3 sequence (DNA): TGTGCCAGCAGCCTCGTTCTATACACTGAAGCTTTCTTT. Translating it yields CASSLVLYTEAFF.

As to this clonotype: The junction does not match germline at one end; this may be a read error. The CDR3 protein is CAISEVRETGEQYF. In nucleotides, the CDR3 is TGCGCCATCAGCGAAGTGAGAGAAACTGGCGAGCAGTACTTC. J is TRBJ2-7 and V is TRBV10-3; D unclear. Germline V lookup: CDR1 ENHRY, CDR2 SYGVKD. The CDR3 extends over 14 amino acids.

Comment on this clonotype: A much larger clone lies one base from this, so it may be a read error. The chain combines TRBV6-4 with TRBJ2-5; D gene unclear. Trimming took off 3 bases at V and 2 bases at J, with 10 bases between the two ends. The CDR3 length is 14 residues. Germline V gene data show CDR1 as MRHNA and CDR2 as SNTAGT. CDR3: CASSEGEYQETQYF. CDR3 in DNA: TGTGCCAGCAGTGAAGGCGAGTATCAAGAGACCCAGTACTTC.

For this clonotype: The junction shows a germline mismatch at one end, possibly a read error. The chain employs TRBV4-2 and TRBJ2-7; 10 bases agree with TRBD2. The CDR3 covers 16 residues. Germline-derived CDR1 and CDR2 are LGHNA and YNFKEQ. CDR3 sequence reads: CARSQRTSGLSYEQYF. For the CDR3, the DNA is TGTGCCAGGAGCCAAAGGACTAGCGGCCTATCCTACGAGCAGTACTTC.

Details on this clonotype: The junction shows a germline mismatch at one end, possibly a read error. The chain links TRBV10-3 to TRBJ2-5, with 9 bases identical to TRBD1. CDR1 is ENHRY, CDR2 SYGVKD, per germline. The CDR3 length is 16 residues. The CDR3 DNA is TGTGCCATCGGTGAGTTGACAGGGGGTCACCAAGAGACCCAGTACTTC. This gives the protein CAIGELTGGHQETQYF.

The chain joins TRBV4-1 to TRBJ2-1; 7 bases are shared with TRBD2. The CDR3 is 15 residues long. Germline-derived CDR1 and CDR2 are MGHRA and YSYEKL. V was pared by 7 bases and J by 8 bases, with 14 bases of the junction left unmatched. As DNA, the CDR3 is TGCGCCAGCACCAGTGGGAGGGCCGAAGGCTATGAGCAGTTCTTC. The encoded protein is CASTSGRAEGYEQFF.